Presented here are 29 T cell receptor beta chains from one specimen sequenced in a study of blood T cell repertoires in COVID-19. Libraries were prepared by immunoSEQ multiplex PCR; TCRdb keeps only in-frame clonotypes and omits some of them. The data show approximately 120,000 clones, over 70% seen once. The sequenced material came from peripheral blood. The receptors were gathered from a woman aged 45-60 years with acute or convalescent COVID-19.

This chain uses TRBV13 with TRBJ2-1; 8 nucleotides agree with TRBD2. This CDR3 is built from 17 residues. Germline-derived CDR1 and CDR2 are PRHDT and FYEKMQ (reference sequence). V gave up 4 bases and J gave up 5 bases; unmatched junction bases: 13. This chain's CDR3 is CASSSRLVSGANNEQFF. DNA for the CDR3: TGTGCCAGCAGCTCCCGTTTGGTTAGCGGGGCAAACAATGAGCAGTTCTTC.

This clone was counted ten times or more. The V and J genes are TRBV9 and TRBJ2-5, with D possibly TRBD1 on 6 matching bases. This CDR3 region has 14 residues. V was clipped by 1 base and J by 4 bases, with 11 bases between them. Germline V gene lookup returns CDR1 SGDLS and CDR2 YYNGEE. The CDR3 region is CASSVSGARETQYF. The CDR3, as DNA: TGTGCCAGCAGCGTATCAGGGGCACGAGAGACCCAGTACTTC.

The chain links TRBV5-6 to TRBJ1-1, with 7 positions matching TRBD1. The CDR3 loop spans 18 amino acids. V was pared by 2 bases and J by 0 bases, with 13 bases of the junction left unmatched. The germline V gene encodes CDR1 SGHDT and CDR2 YYEEEE. The CDR3 sequence: CASSFSTGTLLMNTEAFF. In DNA form, the CDR3 reads TGTGCCAGCAGCTTTTCGACAGGGACCCTCCTTATGAACACTGAAGCTTTCTTT.

The rearrangement joins TRBV30 to TRBJ1-5; D is perhaps TRBD1 (5 bases). CDR3 size: 14 residues. From germline, CDR1 is GTSNPN and CDR2 SVGIG (reference sequence). The V gene lost 2 bases and the J gene lost 0 bases, with 8 bases spanning the gap. CDR3 amino acids: CAWSQGYSNQPQHF. DNA for the CDR3: TGTGCCTGGAGTCAGGGTTATAGCAATCAGCCCCAGCATTTT.

This clone was counted between two and nine times. The J gene is TRBJ1-2, the V gene TRBV29-1; D is possibly TRBD1 (6 bases). The CDR3 has 14 amino acids. The V end was cut by 7 bases, the J end by 5 bases, with 20 bases between. CDR1 is SQVTM and CDR2 is ANQGSEA in the germline V gene. CDR3 sequence reads: CSALQPGTQYGYTF. CDR3 nucleotide sequence: TGCAGCGCCCTCCAACCCGGGACACAATATGGCTACACCTTC.

The rearrangement links TRBV30 to TRBJ2-5; the D gene is possibly TRBD2 (7 bases). CDR1 and CDR2 (germline): GTSNPN, SVGIG (reference sequence). Trimming left V 7 bases short and J 5 bases short, with 14 bases between. The length of the CDR3 is 12 residues. CDR3 sequence: CASRGAGETQYF. CDR3 sequence (DNA): TGTGCCTCCCGGGGGGCCGGGGAGACCCAGTACTTC.

The chain carries TRBV29-1 and TRBJ1-2; D ambiguous. CDR3 length equals 11 residues. Germline CDR1 SQVTM, CDR2 ANQGSEA. Trimming removed 5 bases from V and 4 bases from J, with 8 bases in between. The DNA for the CDR3 is TGCAGCGTTTTATCCAGCTATGGCTACACCTTC. It yields the protein CSVLSSYGYTF.

The CDR3 sequence: CASSLFTGSLTDTQYF. CDR3 DNA sequence: TGTGCCAGCAGCTTGTTTACAGGGAGTTTGACAGATACGCAGTATTTT. The chain uses TRBV5-4 and TRBJ2-3; D may be TRBD1 (6 bases). The CDR3 runs 16 residues. Germline assignment: CDR1 SGHNT and CDR2 YYREEE (reference sequence). Trimming cost V 1 base and J 3 bases, with 15 bases left between them.

The gene calls are TRBV3-1 (or the pseudogene TRBV3-2) and TRBJ1-1; 9 bases are a match to TRBD1. The CDR3 sequence is 14 residues long. V trimming: 4 bases; J trimming: 1 base; junction bases outside the gene matches: 1. Germline-derived CDR1 and CDR2 are LGHDT and YNNKEL (reference sequence). The CDR3, as DNA: TGTGCCAGCAGCCCGGACAGGGGGAACACTGAAGCTTTCTTT. Translated: CASSPDRGNTEAFF.

The chain carries TRBV5-1 and TRBJ2-7, with D possibly being TRBD1 (5 bases). Germline values: CDR1 SGHRS, CDR2 YFSETQ. This CDR3 comprises 11 residues. V lost 7 bases and J lost 5, with 10 bases in between. The chain's CDR3 is CASAEGDEQYF. In nucleotides, the CDR3 is TGCGCCAGCGCGGAAGGGGACGAGCAGTACTTC.

CDR3 region: CASSLRGFDYNEQFF. As DNA, the CDR3 is TGTGCCAGCAGTTTACGGGGATTTGACTACAATGAGCAGTTCTTC. The V and J genes are TRBV28 and TRBJ2-1; D might be TRBD2 (5 bases). Germline loops: CDR1 MDHEN, CDR2 SYDVKM. CDR3 size: 15 residues. The V gene lost 2 bases and the J gene lost 3 bases, with 11 bases spanning the gap.

This rearrangement joins TRBV27 to TRBJ2-3; TRBD2 agrees at 14 bases. Germline V gene sequence: CDR1 MNHEY, CDR2 SMNVEV (reference sequence). The length of the CDR3 is 19 residues. Trimming at V came to 3 bases and at J to 4 bases, leaving 12 bases not matched to a gene. This CDR3 reads CASSFSRTSGRRFADTQYF. CDR3 DNA: TGTGCCAGCAGTTTCTCGAGGACTAGCGGGAGGCGTTTTGCAGATACGCAGTATTTT.

The gene calls are TRBV3-1 (or the pseudogene TRBV3-2) and TRBJ2-2, with TRBD2 as a possible D gene (6 bases). Looked up from germline, CDR1 is LGHDT and CDR2 is YNNKEL (reference sequence). Deletions cut 2 bases from V and 7 bases from J, with 14 bases between. The CDR3 has 15 amino acids. The CDR3 DNA sequence: TGTGCCAGCAGCCAAACCGGGGGAATTGGCGGGGAGCTGTTTTTT. Translating it yields CASSQTGGIGGELFF.

The chain has TRBV5-1 and TRBJ2-3; 9 nucleotides agree with TRBD2. CDR1 is SGHRS and CDR2 is YFSETQ in the germline V gene. The CDR3 has 14 amino acids. Trimming took 4 bases from V and 6 from J; bases not matched to a gene: 6. The CDR3 is CASSPGLARDTQYF. The CDR3 DNA reads as TGCGCCAGCAGCCCGGGACTAGCACGCGATACGCAGTATTTT.

Note on this clone: Distinct nucleotide sequences in the sample also encode this CDR3. This chain joins TRBV2 and TRBJ1-3; D not resolved. Germline CDR1 SNHLY, CDR2 FYNNEI. The CDR3 has 14 amino acids. V lost 4 bases and J lost 0, with 7 bases in between. For the CDR3, the DNA is TGTGCCAGCAGTGGATCGAGCTCTGGAAACACCATATATTTT. Translating it yields CASSGSSSGNTIYF.

This chain uses TRBV20-1 with TRBJ2-5; 9 bases are shared with TRBD2. The CDR3 has 15 residues. Germline V gene lookup returns CDR1 DFQATT and CDR2 SNEGSKA (reference sequence). The trim removed 3 bases at V and 0 bases at J, leaving 5 bases unmatched. The CDR3 nucleotides read TGCAGTGCTAGTCCAGCGGGGGGCCACCAAGAGACCCAGTACTTC. This gives the protein CSASPAGGHQETQYF.

This chain uses TRBV7-6 with TRBJ2-7; 7 bases fit TRBD2. Per the germline V gene, CDR1 is SGHVS and CDR2 is FNYEAQ. This CDR3 is 17 amino acids long. Trimming cost V 1 base and J 2 bases; bases outside gene matches: 11. The CDR3 loop is CASSLGSAREVTYEQYF. The CDR3 nucleotides read TGTGCCAGCAGCTTAGGATCTGCTCGGGAGGTAACCTACGAGCAGTACTTC.

The gene calls are TRBV2 and TRBJ2-7, with a possible D match to TRBD2 (5 bases). V lost 2 bases and J 3 bases, leaving 11 bases between the germline ends. The germline gives CDR1 SNHLY, CDR2 FYNNEI. This CDR3 is 14 amino acids long. The CDR3 is CASSELGSSYEQYF. The CDR3 coding sequence is TGTGCCAGCAGTGAATTAGGGAGTAGCTACGAGCAGTACTTC.

The chain carries TRBV7-9 and TRBJ1-5; possible D gene TRBD1, 6 bases. CDR1 SEHNR and CDR2 FQNEAQ come from the germline V gene (reference sequence). V was cut by 4 bases and J by 1 base, with 11 bases left in between. The CDR3 has 15 amino acids. CDR3 residues: CASSSWDTSNQPQHF. As DNA, the CDR3 is TGTGCCAGCAGCTCTTGGGACACCAGCAATCAGCCCCAGCATTTT.

The rearrangement joins TRBV5-4 to TRBJ2-3; TRBD2 matches at 7 bases. The length of the CDR3 is 15 residues. Trimming removed 4 bases from V and 0 bases from J; junction bases left unmatched: 5. Germline CDR1 is SGHNT and CDR2 is YYREEE (reference sequence). CDR3 loop: CASSGGTTSTDTQYF. As DNA, the CDR3 is TGTGCCAGCAGCGGCGGGACTACAAGCACAGATACGCAGTATTTT. Complete variable domain (other parts from reference TRBV5-4 and TRBJ2-3): ETGVTQSPTHLIKTRGQQVTLRCSSQSGHNTVSWYQQALGQGPQFIFQYYREEENGRGNFPPRFSGLQFPNYSSELNVNALELDDSALYLCASSGGTTSTDTQYFGPGTRLTVL.

The rearrangement joins TRBV13 to TRBJ2-3; tentative D call: TRBD2 (5 bases). Per the germline V gene, CDR1 is PRHDT and CDR2 is FYEKMQ (reference sequence). This CDR3 spans 16 amino acids. The ends were cut back, 2 bases at V and 2 bases at J, with 14 bases in the middle. This CDR3 reads CASSLPRAGDTDTQYF. CDR3 DNA sequence: TGTGCCAGCAGCTTACCCCGAGCCGGGGACACAGATACGCAGTATTTT.

The chain joins TRBV2 to TRBJ2-7; D may be TRBD2 (5 bases). From germline, CDR1 is SNHLY and CDR2 FYNNEI. The V and J ends lost 6 bases and 5 bases respectively, with 17 bases between them. The CDR3 extends over 14 amino acids. CDR3 coding DNA: TGTGCCAGCAGGGGGAGCAATTCGATGAACGAGCAGTACTTC. Its translation: CASRGSNSMNEQYF.

V usage is TRBV3-1 (or the pseudogene TRBV3-2) and J usage is TRBJ2-7; the D gene is possibly TRBD1 (5 bases). V was cut by 4 bases and J by 5 bases, with 9 bases left in between. This CDR3 is built from 12 residues. Germline-derived CDR1 and CDR2 are LGHDT and YNNKEL (reference sequence). In nucleotides, the CDR3 is TGTGCCAGCAGCCTGCTCAGGGACGAGCAGTACTTC. It translates to CASSLLRDEQYF.

The rearrangement uses TRBV16 and TRBJ2-4, with 7 bases fitting TRBD1. With V trimmed by 1 base and J by 10 bases, 10 bases remained unmatched. The germline V gene encodes CDR1 KGHSY and CDR2 FQNENV. This CDR3 is 15 amino acids long. CDR3 coding DNA: TGTGCCAGCAGCCAATTTGGACAGGCCCTAGGGATTCAGTACTTC. Its protein product is CASSQFGQALGIQYF.

CDR3 amino acids: CASSVGATLQAKNIQYF. The CDR3 bases are TGTGCCAGCAGCGTAGGGGCAACACTTCAAGCCAAAAACATTCAGTACTTC. The V and J genes are TRBV9 and TRBJ2-4; D is unclear. CDR1 is SGDLS and CDR2 is YYNGEE in the germline V gene. This CDR3 comprises 17 residues. V was shortened by 0 bases and J by 0 bases, with 13 bases between the two germline ends.

This chain joins TRBV2 and TRBJ1-1, with D hard to call. Germline values: CDR1 SNHLY, CDR2 FYNNEI. The V end lost 5 bases, the J end lost 10 bases, and 20 bases lay between the germline ends. The CDR3 contains 14 residues. The CDR3 coding sequence is TGTGCCAGCAGTAGACTTACAACATCCTTGCGAGCTTTCTTT. The encoded protein is CASSRLTTSLRAFF.

The V gene is TRBV4-2, the J gene TRBJ2-5; D is possibly TRBD1 (6 bases). Germline assignment: CDR1 LGHNA and CDR2 YNFKEQ. The CDR3 consists of 17 residues. V was pared by 2 bases and J by 7 bases, with 23 bases between. The CDR3 region has the DNA TGTGCCAGCAGCCAATCGGGACACGCGGACAATGCGGGGACCCAGTACTTC. Protein sequence: CASSQSGHADNAGTQYF.

This chain connects TRBV29-1 to TRBJ2-3; unclear D gene. Between the trimmed V and J ends, which lost 4 bases and 1 base, there was a span of 15 bases. The CDR3 runs 15 residues. Germline loops: CDR1 SQVTM, CDR2 ANQGSEA. The CDR3 here is CSVGRPRYGTDTQYF. CDR3 nucleotides: TGCAGCGTTGGTAGGCCGAGGTATGGCACAGATACGCAGTATTTT.

The chain carries TRBV7-9 and TRBJ1-1; no reliable D call. Germline lookup yields CDR1 SEHNR and CDR2 FQNEAQ (reference sequence). The CDR3 covers 15 residues. Trimming took off 7 bases at V and 1 base at J, with 16 bases between the two ends. The CDR3 DNA sequence: TGTGCCAGCATCACTTGGGGAGGCGGGAACACTGAAGCTTTCTTT. Protein: CASITWGGGNTEAFF. The entire variable domain, with the rest obtained from reference TRBV7-9 and TRBJ1-1, is as follows: DTGVSQNPRHKITKRGQNVTFRCDPISEHNRLYWYRQTLGQGPEFLTYFQNEAQLEKSRLLSDRFSAERPKGSFSTLEIQRTEQGDSAMYLCASITWGGGNTEAFFGQGTRLTVV.